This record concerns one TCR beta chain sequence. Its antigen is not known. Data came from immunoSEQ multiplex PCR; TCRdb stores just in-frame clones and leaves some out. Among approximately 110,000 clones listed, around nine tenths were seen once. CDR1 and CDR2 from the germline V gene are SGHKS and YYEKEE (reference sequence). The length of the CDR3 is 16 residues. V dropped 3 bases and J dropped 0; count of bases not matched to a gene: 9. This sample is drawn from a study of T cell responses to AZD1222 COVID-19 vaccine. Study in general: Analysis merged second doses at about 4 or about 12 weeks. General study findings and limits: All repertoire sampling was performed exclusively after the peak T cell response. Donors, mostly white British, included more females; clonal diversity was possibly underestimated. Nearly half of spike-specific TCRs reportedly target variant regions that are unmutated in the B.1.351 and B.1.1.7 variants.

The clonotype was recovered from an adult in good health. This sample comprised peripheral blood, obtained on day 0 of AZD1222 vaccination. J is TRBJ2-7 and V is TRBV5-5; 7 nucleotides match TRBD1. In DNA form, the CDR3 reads TGTGCCAGCAGCTATATTGGGACAGCGTACTCCTACGAGCAGTACTTC. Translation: CASSYIGTAYSYEQYF.